This T cell receptor (beta chain) is drawn from a study of OX40 agonist ivuxolimab in advanced cancers. Produced via immunoSEQ multiplex PCR; TCRdb's table is partial and in-frame only. The sample records around 79,000 clones, more than 75% being singletons. CDR1 and CDR2 from the germline V gene are SGHRS and YFSETQ. This CDR3 region has 14 residues. Trimming left V 3 bases short and J 5 bases short, with 12 bases between. The receptor was derived from an adult with an advanced solid tumor such as melanoma, head and neck, liver or kidney cancer. This chain joins TRBV5-1 and TRBJ2-1; possibly TRBD2 for D (7 bases). Material: CD4+ or CD8+ T cells sorted from blood, obtained in a trial of the OX40 agonist ivuxolimab. The CDR3 is CASSSGGPNNEQFF. CDR3 DNA sequence: TGCGCCAGCAGCTCCGGGGGGCCCAACAATGAGCAGTTCTTC.